These 5 T cell receptor beta chains were sequenced from one sample in a study of blood T cell repertoires in COVID-19. The repertoire was sequenced with immunoSEQ multiplex PCR; TCRdb's copy has only in-frame clones and lacks some. The data contain more than 75,000 clones, 65% to 90% of them singletons. The specimen sequenced was peripheral blood. These receptors all come from a man aged 55 to 69 with acute or convalescent COVID-19.

For this clone: Additional DNA sequences in this sample encode the identical CDR3. The CDR3 is CASSLRGSYEQYF. For the CDR3, the DNA is TGTGCCAGCAGCTTGAGGGGTTCCTACGAGCAGTACTTC. The J gene is TRBJ2-7, the V gene TRBV5-4, with a weak D call TRBD1 (5 bases). Germline V lookup: CDR1 SGHNT, CDR2 YYREEE (reference sequence). The CDR3 covers 13 residues. V was cut by 1 base and J by 1 base, with 6 bases left in between.

The chain uses TRBV18 and TRBJ2-3; 9 nucleotides match TRBD1. J was trimmed by 0 bases and V by 1 base; bases with no gene match: 5. The germline V gene encodes CDR1 KGHSH and CDR2 LQKENI. The CDR3 is 17 residues long. CDR3 nucleotides: TGTGCCAGCTCACCACTCCTCGGGACAGGGAGCACAGATACGCAGTATTTT. It is translated as CASSPLLGTGSTDTQYF.

This clone is a singleton in its sample. CDR3 DNA: TGTGCCAGCAGCTTAACCCTCCGGGAATATGGCTACACCTTC. This gives the protein CASSLTLREYGYTF. The chain couples TRBV7-2 to TRBJ1-2; D remains unclear. Germline V gene lookup returns CDR1 SGHTA and CDR2 FQGNSA. Trimming removed 2 bases from V and 5 bases from J, with 12 bases in between. This CDR3 is 14 amino acids long.

The rearrangement uses TRBV6-6 and TRBJ2-1; TRBD1 aligns across 7 bases. This CDR3 is built from 15 residues. The trim removed 2 bases at V and 1 base at J, leaving 2 bases unmatched. Germline CDR1 reads MNHNY; CDR2 reads SVGAGI (reference sequence). The CDR3 reads CASSYPRGSYNEQFF. In DNA, the CDR3 is TGTGCCAGCAGTTACCCCAGGGGGTCCTACAATGAGCAGTTCTTC.

The CDR3 loop reads CASSVASGGTNEQFF. The CDR3 nucleotides are TGTGCCAGCAGCGTAGCTAGCGGGGGGACCAATGAGCAGTTCTTC. The V call is TRBV9, the J call TRBJ2-1; TRBD2 matches at 11 bases. From germline, CDR1 is SGDLS and CDR2 YYNGEE. The V and J ends lost 0 bases and 6 bases, in that order; junction bases with no gene match: 2. The CDR3 totals 15 residues.